This record concerns one T cell receptor (beta chain) sequence. This sample was included in a study of blood T cell repertoires in COVID-19. V was shortened by 2 bases and J by 1 base, with 12 bases between the two germline ends. The CDR3 is 15 residues long. Germline V gives CDR1 SGHKS, CDR2 YYEKEE (reference sequence). TCRdb keeps only in-frame clones here, not all; method: immunoSEQ multiplex PCR. The sample has around 310,000 clones, over 70% seen once. Sequencing was performed on PBMCs or T cells enriched from blood (not recorded which). The rearrangement uses TRBV5-5 and TRBJ1-1; D perhaps matches TRBD1 (5 bases). The TCR comes from a man aged 25-45 years who had recovered from COVID-19. The CDR3 DNA sequence: TGTGCCAGCAGCTTTTCAGGGTCAGCGAACACTGAAGCTTTCTTT. Translated, it gives CASSFSGSANTEAFF.